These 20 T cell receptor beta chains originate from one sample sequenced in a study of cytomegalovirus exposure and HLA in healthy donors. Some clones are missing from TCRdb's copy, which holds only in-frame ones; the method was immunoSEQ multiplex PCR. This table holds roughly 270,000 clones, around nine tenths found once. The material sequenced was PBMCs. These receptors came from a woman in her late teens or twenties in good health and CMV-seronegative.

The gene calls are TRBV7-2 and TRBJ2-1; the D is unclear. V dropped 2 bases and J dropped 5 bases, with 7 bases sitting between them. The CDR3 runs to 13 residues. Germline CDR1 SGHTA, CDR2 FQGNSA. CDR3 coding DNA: TGTGCCAGCAGCTTAAACATAAACAATGAGCAGTTCTTC. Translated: CASSLNINNEQFF. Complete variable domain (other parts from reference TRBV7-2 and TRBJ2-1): GAGVSQSPSNKVTEKGKDVELRCDPISGHTALYWYRQSLGQGLEFLIYFQGNSAPDKSGLPSDRFSAERTGGSVSTLTIQRTQQEDSAVYLCASSLNINNEQFFGPGTRLTVL.

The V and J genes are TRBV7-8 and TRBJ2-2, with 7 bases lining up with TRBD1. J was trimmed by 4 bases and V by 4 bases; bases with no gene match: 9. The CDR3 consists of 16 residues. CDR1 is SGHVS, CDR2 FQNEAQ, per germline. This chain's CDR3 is CASSSAPRDSTGELFF. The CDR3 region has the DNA TGTGCCAGCAGCTCGGCCCCTCGGGACAGCACCGGGGAGCTGTTTTTT.

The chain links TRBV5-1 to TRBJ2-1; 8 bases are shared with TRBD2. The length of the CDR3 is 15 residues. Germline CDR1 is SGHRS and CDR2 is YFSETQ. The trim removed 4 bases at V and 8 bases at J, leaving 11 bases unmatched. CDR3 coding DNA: TGCGCCAGCAGCCCGCGGGCTAGCGGGCTCGATGAGCAGTTCTTC. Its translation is CASSPRASGLDEQFF.

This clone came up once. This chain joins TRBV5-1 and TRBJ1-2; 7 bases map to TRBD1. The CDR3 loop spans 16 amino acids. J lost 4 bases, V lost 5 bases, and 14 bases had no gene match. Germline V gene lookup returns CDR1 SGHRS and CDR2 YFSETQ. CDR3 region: CASRPDGGGTSYGYTF. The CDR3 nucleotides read TGCGCCAGCAGACCTGATGGAGGGGGCACGTCCTATGGCTACACCTTC.

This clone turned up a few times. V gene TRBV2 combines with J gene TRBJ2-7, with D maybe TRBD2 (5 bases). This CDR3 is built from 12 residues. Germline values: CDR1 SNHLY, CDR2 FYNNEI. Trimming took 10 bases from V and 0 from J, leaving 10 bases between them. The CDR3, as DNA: TGTGCCACTCACCGGGGCTCCTACGAGCAGTACTTC. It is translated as CATHRGSYEQYF.

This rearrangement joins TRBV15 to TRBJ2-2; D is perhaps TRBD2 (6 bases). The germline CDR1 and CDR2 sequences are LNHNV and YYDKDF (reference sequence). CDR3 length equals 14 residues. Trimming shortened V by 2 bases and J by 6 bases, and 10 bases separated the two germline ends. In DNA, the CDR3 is TGTGCCACCAGCAGATCTAGGGAGGCCGGGGAGCTGTTTTTT. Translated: CATSRSREAGELFF.

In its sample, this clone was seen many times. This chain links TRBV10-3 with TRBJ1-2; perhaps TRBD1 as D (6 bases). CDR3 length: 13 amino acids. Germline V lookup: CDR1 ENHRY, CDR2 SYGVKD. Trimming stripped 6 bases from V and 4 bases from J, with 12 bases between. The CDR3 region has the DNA TGTGCCATCAGATCCGGGACATCCTATGGCTACACCTTC. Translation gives CAIRSGTSYGYTF.

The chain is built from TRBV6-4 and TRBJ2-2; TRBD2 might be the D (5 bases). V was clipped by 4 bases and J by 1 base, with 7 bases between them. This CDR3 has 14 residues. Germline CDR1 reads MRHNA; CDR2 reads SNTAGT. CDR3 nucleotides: TGTGCCAGCAGTGCTAGCTGGAACACCGGGGAGCTGTTTTTT. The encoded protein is CASSASWNTGELFF.

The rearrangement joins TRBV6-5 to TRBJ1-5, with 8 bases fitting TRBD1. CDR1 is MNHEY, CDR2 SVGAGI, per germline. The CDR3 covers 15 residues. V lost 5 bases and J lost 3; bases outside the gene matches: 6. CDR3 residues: CASSTTGDNNQPQHF. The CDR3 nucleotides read TGTGCCAGCAGTACGACAGGGGATAACAATCAGCCCCAGCATTTT.

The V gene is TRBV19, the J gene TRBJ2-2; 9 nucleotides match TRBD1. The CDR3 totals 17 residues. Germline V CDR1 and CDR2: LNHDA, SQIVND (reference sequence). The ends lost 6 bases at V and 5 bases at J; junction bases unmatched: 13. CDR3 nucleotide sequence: TGTGCCAGTAGGGTACAGGGGGCCGGTGTTTGGACCGGGGAGCTGTTTTTT. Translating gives CASRVQGAGVWTGELFF. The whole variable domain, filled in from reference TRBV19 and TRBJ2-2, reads DGGITQSPKYLFRKEGQNVTLSCEQNLNHDAMYWYRQDPGQGLRLIYYSQIVNDFQKGDIAEGYSVSREKKESFPLTVTSAQKNPTAFYLCASRVQGAGVWTGELFFGEGSRLTVL.

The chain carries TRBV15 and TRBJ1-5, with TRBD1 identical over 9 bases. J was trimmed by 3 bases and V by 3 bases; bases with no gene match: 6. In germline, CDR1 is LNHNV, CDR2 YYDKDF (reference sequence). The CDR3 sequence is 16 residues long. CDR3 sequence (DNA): TGTGCCACCAGCAGGGGGACAGGGAGGGACAATCAGCCCCAGCATTTT. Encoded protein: CATSRGTGRDNQPQHF. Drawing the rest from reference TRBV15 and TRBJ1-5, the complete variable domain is DAMVIQNPRYQVTQFGKPVTLSCSQTLNHNVMYWYQQKSSQAPKLLFHYYDKDFNNEADTPDNFQSRRPNTSFCFLDIRSPGLGDTAMYLCATSRGTGRDNQPQHFGDGTRLSIL.

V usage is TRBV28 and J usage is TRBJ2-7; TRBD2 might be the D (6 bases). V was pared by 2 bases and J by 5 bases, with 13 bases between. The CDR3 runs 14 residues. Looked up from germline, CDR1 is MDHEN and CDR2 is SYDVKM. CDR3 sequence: CASSLAGLGDEQYF. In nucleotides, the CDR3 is TGTGCCAGCAGTTTAGCGGGACTCGGCGACGAGCAGTACTTC.

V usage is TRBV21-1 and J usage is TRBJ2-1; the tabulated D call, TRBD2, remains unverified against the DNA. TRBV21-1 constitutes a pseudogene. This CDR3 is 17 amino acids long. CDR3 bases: TGTGCCAGCAGCAATCCCACCCGTCGGGAGGGAGACGATGAGCAGTTCTTC. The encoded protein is CASSNPTRREGDDEQFF.

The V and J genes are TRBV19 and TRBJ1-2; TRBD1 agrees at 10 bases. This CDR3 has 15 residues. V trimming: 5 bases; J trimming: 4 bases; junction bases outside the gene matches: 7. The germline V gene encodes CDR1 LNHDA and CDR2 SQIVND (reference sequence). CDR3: CASSPGTGATYGYTF. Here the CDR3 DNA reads TGTGCCAGTAGTCCGGGGACAGGGGCTACCTATGGCTACACCTTC.

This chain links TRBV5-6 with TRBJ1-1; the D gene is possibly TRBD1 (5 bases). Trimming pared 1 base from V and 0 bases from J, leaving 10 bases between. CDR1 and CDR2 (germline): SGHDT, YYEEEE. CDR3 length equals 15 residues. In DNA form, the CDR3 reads TGTGCCAGCAGCTTGTCGCACAGGTTGAACACTGAAGCTTTCTTT. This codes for CASSLSHRLNTEAFF. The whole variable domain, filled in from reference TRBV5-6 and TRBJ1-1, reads DAGVTQSPTHLIKTRGQQVTLRCSPKSGHDTVSWYQQALGQGPQFIFQYYEEEERQRGNFPDRFSGHQFPNYSSELNVNALLLGDSALYLCASSLSHRLNTEAFFGQGTRLTVV.

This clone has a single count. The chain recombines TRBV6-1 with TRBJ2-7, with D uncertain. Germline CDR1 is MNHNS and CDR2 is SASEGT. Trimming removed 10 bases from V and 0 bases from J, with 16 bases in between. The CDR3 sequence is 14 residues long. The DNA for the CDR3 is TGTGCCACCCAACCCCAGGAAAACTCCTACGAGCAGTACTTC. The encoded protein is CATQPQENSYEQYF.

The CDR3 is CSGYRAYGYTF. In nucleotides, the CDR3 is TGCAGTGGGTACAGGGCCTATGGCTACACCTTC. V is TRBV20-1 and J is TRBJ1-2; maybe TRBD1 (6 bases). Germline CDR1 is DFQATT and CDR2 is SNEGSKA (reference sequence). The CDR3 is 11 amino acids. V lost 7 bases and J 4 bases, leaving 10 bases between the germline ends.

For the CDR3, the DNA is TGTGCCAGCTCACCCGAGACTCCCAGCGGAAACTATGGCTACACCTTC. Its translation: CASSPETPSGNYGYTF. The gene calls are TRBV18 and TRBJ1-2; no firm D call. The CDR3 contains 16 residues. Trimming removed 3 bases at V and 2 bases at J, with 16 bases between. Germline-derived CDR1 and CDR2 are KGHSH and LQKENI.

CDR3 protein: CASSAGGGVRNSPLHF. The CDR3 region has the DNA TGTGCCAGCTCGGCAGGGGGCGGTGTCCGGAATTCACCCCTCCACTTT. This chain links TRBV25-1 with TRBJ1-6, with 8 bases matching TRBD1. V gave up 8 bases and J gave up 7 bases; unmatched junction bases: 13. The CDR3 is made up of 16 amino acids. The germline V gene has CDR1 MGHDK and CDR2 SYGVNS.

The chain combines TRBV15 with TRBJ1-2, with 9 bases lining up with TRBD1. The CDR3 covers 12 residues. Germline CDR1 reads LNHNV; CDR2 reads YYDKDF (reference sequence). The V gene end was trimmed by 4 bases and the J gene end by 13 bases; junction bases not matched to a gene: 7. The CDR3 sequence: CATSIRDRDFTF. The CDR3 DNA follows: TGTGCCACCAGCATCCGGGACAGGGATTTCACCTTC. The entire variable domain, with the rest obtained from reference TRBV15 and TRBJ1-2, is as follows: DAMVIQNPRYQVTQFGKPVTLSCSQTLNHNVMYWYQQKSSQAPKLLFHYYDKDFNNEADTPDNFQSRRPNTSFCFLDIRSPGLGDTAMYLCATSIRDRDFTFGSGTRLTVV.